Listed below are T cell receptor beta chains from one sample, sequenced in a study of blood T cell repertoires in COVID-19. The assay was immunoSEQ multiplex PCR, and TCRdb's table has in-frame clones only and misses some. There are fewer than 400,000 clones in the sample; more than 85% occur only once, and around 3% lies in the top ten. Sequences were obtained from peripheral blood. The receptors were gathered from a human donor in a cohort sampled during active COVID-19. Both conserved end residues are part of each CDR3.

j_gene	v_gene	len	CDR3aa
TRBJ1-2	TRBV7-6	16	CASSLARITANYGYTF
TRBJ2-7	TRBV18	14	CASSPPDLRYEQYF
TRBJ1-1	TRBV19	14	CASSTQGVGTEAFF
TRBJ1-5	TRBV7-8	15	CASSPGQGPYQPQHF
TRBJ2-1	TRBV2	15	CASRRLAGEPGEQFF
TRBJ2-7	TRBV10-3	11	CATQESYEQYF
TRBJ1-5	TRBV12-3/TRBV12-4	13	CASSPVRGEPQHF
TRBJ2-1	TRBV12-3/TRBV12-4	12	CASSRSYNEQFF
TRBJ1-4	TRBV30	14	CAWSYGTANEKLFF
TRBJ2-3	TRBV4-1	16	CASSHFGRGGSDTQYF
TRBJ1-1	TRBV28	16	CASSFLLQGLNTEAFF
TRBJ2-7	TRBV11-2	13	CASSSSSNGEQYF
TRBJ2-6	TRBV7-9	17	CASTPQGGDSGANVLTF
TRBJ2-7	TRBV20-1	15	CSASSGLAGVGEQYF
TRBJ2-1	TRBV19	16	CASQRGGTGRYNEQFF
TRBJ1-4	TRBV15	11	CATKRGEKLFF
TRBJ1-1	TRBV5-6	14	CASSGDRGYTEAFF
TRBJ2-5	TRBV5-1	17	CASSLGLAGGIEETQYF
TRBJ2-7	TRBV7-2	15	CASSLSRTRIYEQYF
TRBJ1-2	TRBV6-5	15	CASSFGRQGHYGYTF
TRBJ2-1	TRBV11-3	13	CASSFGGMGEQFF
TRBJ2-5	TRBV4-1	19	CASSHPLQGVTSERETQYF